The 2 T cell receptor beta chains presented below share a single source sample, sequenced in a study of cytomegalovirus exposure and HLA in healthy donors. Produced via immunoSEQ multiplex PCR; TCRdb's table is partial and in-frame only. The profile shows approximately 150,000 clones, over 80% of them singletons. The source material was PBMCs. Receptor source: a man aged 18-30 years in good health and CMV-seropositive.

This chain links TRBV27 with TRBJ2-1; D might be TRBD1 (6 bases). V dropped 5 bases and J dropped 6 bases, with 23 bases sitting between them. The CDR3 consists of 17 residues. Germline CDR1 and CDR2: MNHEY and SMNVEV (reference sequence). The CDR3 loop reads CASSGAPIGQLSNEQFF. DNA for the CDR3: TGTGCCAGCAGTGGGGCCCCAATAGGACAGCTCTCCAATGAGCAGTTCTTC.

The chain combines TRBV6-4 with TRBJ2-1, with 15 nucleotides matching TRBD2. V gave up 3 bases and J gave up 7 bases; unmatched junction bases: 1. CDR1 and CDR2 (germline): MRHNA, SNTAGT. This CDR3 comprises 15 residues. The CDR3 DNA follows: TGTGCCAGCAGTGATGGGACTAGCGGGGGGAATGAGCAGTTCTTC. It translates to CASSDGTSGGNEQFF.